Listed below are T cell receptor beta chains from one sample, sequenced in a study of Ad26.COV2.S vaccination and SARS-CoV-2 variants. Produced via immunoSEQ multiplex PCR; TCRdb's table is partial and in-frame only. This sample has some 250,000 clones; over 75% occur once, and the top ten carry approximately 12%. The source was peripheral blood, collected in a trial of Ad26.COV2.S vaccine versus placebo. Every receptor here comes from a person between 18 and 65 years old who received the Ad26.COV2.S COVID-19 vaccine or a placebo. Each CDR3 is given with its conserved first and last residue. The D gene is left open where the match is weak. The listing skips clone size in some rows; elsewhere it reads once, few, many or a size class.

v_gene	j_gene	len	abundance	d_gene	CDR3aa	CDR3nt
TRBV25-1	TRBJ1-2	13	NA	NA	CASSESGDYGYTF	TGTGCCAGCAGTGAATCGGGGGACTATGGCTACACCTTC
TRBV6-2/TRBV6-3	TRBJ1-1	13	NA	NA	CASSSAGNTEAFF	TGTGCCAGCAGTTCCGCAGGGAACACTGAAGCTTTCTTT
TRBV11-2	TRBJ2-3	16	NA	TRBD2	CASSLRSSGLIDTQYF	TGTGCCAGCAGCTTACGTTCTAGCGGGCTTATAGATACGCAGTATTTT
TRBV5-6	TRBJ1-5	12	NA	NA	CASSQDDQPQHF	TGTGCCAGCAGTCAAGACGATCAGCCCCAGCATTTT
TRBV3-1/TRBV3-2	TRBJ2-1	13	NA	TRBD2	CASSHAGRDEQFF	TGTGCCAGCAGCCACGCGGGGAGGGATGAGCAGTTCTTC
TRBV4-1	TRBJ2-1	15	NA	NA	CASSYLRDSYNEQFF	TGCGCCAGCAGCTACCTACGGGACTCCTACAATGAGCAGTTCTTC
TRBV5-1	TRBJ1-3	14	NA	NA	CASSDPYSGNTIYF	TGCGCCAGCAGCGACCCCTACTCTGGAAACACCATATATTTT
TRBV5-1	TRBJ1-1	13	NA	NA	CASSRDVNTEAFF	TGCGCCAGCAGCCGGGACGTGAACACTGAAGCTTTCTTT
TRBV4-3	TRBJ2-3	16	NA	NA	CASSQEAGAGADTQYF	TGCGCCAGCAGCCAAGAGGCCGGGGCAGGGGCCGATACGCAGTATTTT
TRBV9	TRBJ1-6	12	NA	NA	CASNIHRSPLHF	TGTGCCAGCAACATCCACCGTTCACCCCTCCACTTT
TRBV5-1	TRBJ1-2	16	NA	NA	CASSLGVSGALLGYTF	TGCGCCAGCAGCTTGGGGGTTAGCGGGGCATTGCTTGGCTACACCTTC
TRBV16	TRBJ1-3	14	NA	TRBD1	CASSQDRAGNTIYF	TGTGCCAGCAGCCAGGACAGGGCCGGAAACACCATATATTTT
TRBV6-5	TRBJ2-7	13	NA	NA	CASTPGGTYEQYF	TGTGCCAGCACTCCAGGTGGGACCTACGAGCAGTACTTC
TRBV3-1/TRBV3-2	TRBJ1-3	14	NA	NA	CASSPDSNGNTIYF	TGTGCCAGCAGCCCCGACAGTAACGGAAACACCATATATTTT
TRBV27	TRBJ1-5	14	NA	NA	CASSLISWGQPQHF	TGTGCCAGCAGTTTAATTAGTTGGGGTCAGCCCCAGCATTTT
TRBV30	TRBJ1-1	11	once	NA	CAWSVNTEAFF	TGTGCCTGGAGTGTGAACACTGAAGCTTTCTTT
TRBV7-8	TRBJ2-3	14	NA	NA	CASSLSSSTDTQYF	TGTGCCAGCAGCTTAAGCAGTAGCACAGATACGCAGTATTTT
TRBV14	TRBJ1-2	13	once	NA	CASSQDSRYGYTF	TGTGCCAGCAGCCAAGATTCACGCTATGGCTACACCTTC
TRBV11-2	TRBJ2-6	15	NA	NA	CASSLDGKGANVLTF	TGTGCCAGCAGCTTAGACGGGAAAGGGGCCAACGTCCTGACTTTC
TRBV9	TRBJ2-1	15	NA	TRBD2	CASSVGSSGSGEQFF	TGTGCCAGCAGCGTAGGTTCTAGCGGGAGCGGTGAGCAGTTCTTC
TRBV6-6	TRBJ2-7	14	NA	NA	CASSYSSQAYEQYF	TGTGCCAGCAGTTACTCCTCCCAGGCCTACGAGCAGTACTTC
TRBV6-2/TRBV6-3	TRBJ1-2	13	NA	NA	CASSASLDYGYTF	TGTGCCAGCAGTGCCTCCCTTGACTATGGCTACACCTTC
TRBV19	TRBJ1-6	15	NA	TRBD1	CATRPGQGLDSPLHF	TGTGCCACCCGCCCCGGACAGGGACTTGATTCACCCCTCCACTTT
TRBV7-2	TRBJ2-7	13	once	NA	CASSLAGMGEQYF	TGTGCCAGCAGCTTAGCCGGGATGGGGGAGCAGTACTTC
TRBV28	TRBJ1-5	15	once	NA	CASSLSWGLQQPQHF	TGTGCCAGCAGTTTAAGTTGGGGACTTCAGCAGCCCCAGCATTTT
TRBV19	TRBJ1-2	13	NA	NA	CASSIGKSSLNTF	TGTGCCAGTAGTATAGGAAAATCGTCTCTCAACACCTTC
TRBV7-3	TRBJ2-3	13	NA	NA	CASSPIPTDTQYF	TGTGCCAGCAGCCCCATACCCACAGATACGCAGTATTTT
TRBV10-2	TRBJ2-3	17	NA	NA	CASSGSGAYTSTDTQYF	TGCGCCAGCAGTGGGTCGGGGGCGTATACTAGCACAGATACGCAGTATTTT
TRBV6-1	TRBJ1-2	13	NA	NA	CASTQGRGNGYTF	TGTGCCAGCACCCAAGGTCGAGGGAATGGCTACACCTTC
TRBV19	TRBJ2-1	14	NA	NA	CASSNRGGGSEQFF	TGTGCCAGTAGTAACCGCGGTGGGGGAAGTGAGCAGTTCTTC
TRBV4-3	TRBJ2-1	14	NA	NA	CASSQDGVYNEQFF	TGCGCCAGCAGCCAAGATGGGGTTTACAATGAGCAGTTCTTC
TRBV30	TRBJ1-1	17	NA	TRBD1	CAWSPTRDRGLGTEAFF	TGTGCCTGGAGTCCGACCCGGGACAGGGGGCTGGGCACTGAAGCTTTCTTT
TRBV28	TRBJ2-3	15	NA	NA	CASSPWTDSTDTQYF	TGTGCCAGCAGTCCATGGACGGATAGCACAGATACGCAGTATTTT
TRBV15	TRBJ1-5	14	NA	NA	CATSRPEGNQPQHF	TGTGCCACCAGCAGACCCGAAGGCAATCAGCCCCAGCATTTT
TRBV27	TRBJ2-5	14	once	NA	CASTPVAAQETQYF	TGTGCCAGCACCCCCGTGGCAGCCCAAGAGACCCAGTACTTC
TRBV4-2	TRBJ2-7	15	NA	NA	CASSQASAVSYEQYF	TGTGCCAGCAGCCAAGCTTCGGCGGTCTCCTACGAGCAGTACTTC
TRBV4-3	TRBJ2-2	17	NA	TRBD1	CASSQVTGGANTGELFF	TGCGCCAGCAGCCAAGTTACAGGGGGCGCGAACACCGGGGAGCTGTTTTTT
TRBV28	TRBJ1-1	13	NA	NA	CASSQGGTTEAFF	TGTGCCAGCAGCCAAGGGGGAACCACTGAAGCTTTCTTT
TRBV7-9	TRBJ2-7	13	NA	NA	CASSSNGVYEQYF	TGTGCCAGCAGCTCTAATGGGGTCTACGAGCAGTACTTC
TRBV29-1	TRBJ2-4	15	NA	NA	CSVVAPDSIKNIQYF	TGCAGCGTTGTGGCTCCCGACAGCATCAAAAACATTCAGTACTTC
TRBV6-5	TRBJ2-7	14	NA	NA	CATTSSVLSGEQYF	TGTGCCACCACTTCCTCGGTTTTGTCCGGCGAGCAGTACTTC
TRBV7-2	TRBJ2-5	14	NA	NA	CASNPPGREGAQYF	TGTGCCAGCAACCCCCCCGGGCGGGAAGGGGCCCAGTACTTC
TRBV6-1	TRBJ2-2	13	NA	NA	CASSEGNTGELFF	TGTGCCAGCAGTGAGGGGAACACCGGGGAGCTGTTTTTT
TRBV6-5	TRBJ2-7	14	NA	TRBD1	CASTGQGLTYEQYF	TGTGCCAGCACCGGACAGGGGTTGACCTACGAGCAGTACTTC
TRBV2	TRBJ1-3	17	NA	TRBD1	CASSGGQGTYSGNTIYF	TGTGCCAGCAGTGGGGGACAGGGAACTTACTCTGGAAACACCATATATTTT
TRBV28	TRBJ1-1	14	NA	NA	CASTPEGHRSVAFF	TGTGCCAGCACCCCGGAGGGACACCGCTCGGTAGCTTTCTTT
TRBV7-2	TRBJ2-7	14	NA	NA	CASSLRTESYEQYF	TGTGCCAGCAGCTTGAGGACAGAGAGCTACGAGCAGTACTTC
TRBV28	TRBJ1-5	12	NA	NA	CASISWGQPQHF	TGTGCCAGCATCTCTTGGGGGCAGCCCCAGCATTTT
TRBV5-1	TRBJ1-3	14	once	NA	CASSLTASGNTIYF	TGCGCCAGCAGCTTGACGGCGTCTGGAAACACCATATATTTT
TRBV18	TRBJ2-4	14	NA	NA	CASSPTERGYIQYF	TGTGCCAGCTCACCAACGGAAAGGGGGTACATTCAGTACTTC
TRBV6-1	TRBJ1-6	15	NA	NA	CASSEASGANSPLHF	TGTGCCAGCAGTGAAGCGTCCGGGGCGAATTCACCCCTCCACTTT
TRBV11-3	TRBJ2-7	13	NA	TRBD1	CASSLATGSPEYF	TGTGCCAGCAGCTTGGCGACAGGGTCCCCTGAGTACTTC
TRBV12-3/TRBV12-4	TRBJ1-5	13	few	NA	CASSSGPGQPQHF	TGTGCCAGCAGTTCAGGACCCGGCCAGCCCCAGCATTTT
TRBV11-2	TRBJ2-4	16	NA	NA	CASSLDLGLAKNIQYF	TGTGCCAGCAGCTTAGATCTGGGGTTGGCCAAAAACATTCAGTACTTC